This T cell receptor (beta chain) was profiled in a study of CD8+ T cells in alopecia areata (dated by TCRdb to 2017 to 2018). General notes on the study: The treated patients, all with moderate-to-severe alopecia areata, were enrolled in an open-label pilot trial of oral tofacitinib given at 5 to 10 mg twice daily. On the human side, TCRbeta sequencing was run on scalp tissue and on sorted CD4+ and CD8+ peripheral blood T cells from healthy controls and from alopecia areata patients with either patchy or totalis/universalis disease. Scalp clonality was compared among normal scalp (n=4), patchy alopecia areata scalp (n=8), and alopecia totalis/universalis scalp (n=8). TCRbeta CDR3 regions were amplified by immunoSEQ multiplex PCR using 35 Vbeta forward and 13 Jbeta reverse primers. In both human patients and the C3H/HeJ mouse model, the study applied high-throughput TCRbeta sequencing to look at T cell clonal expansion in alopecia areata. Patients stayed on tofacitinib for 6 to 18 months and then had 6 months of follow-up off drug so that delayed response and recurrence could be assessed. Patients on tofacitinib were biopsied at baseline and after 4 and 24 weeks of treatment, and several of the patients also had a later scalp biopsy. For the treated patients, the SALT score, which quantifies what percentage of scalp surface area is affected, served as the measure of disease severity. RNA was obtained with the PAXgene miRNA kit for fixed scalp, the miRNeasy kit for PBMCs, and the RNeasy kit for mouse skin.

Preparation of the library involved the immunoSEQ multiplex PCR assay. To provide template for TCR sequencing, every sample had RNA extracted and reverse transcribed into cDNA. SuperScript III was used for first-strand cDNA synthesis, primed with a 2:1 mix of oligo-dT and random hexamers. A synthetic immune receptor repertoire was used to measure amplification bias, and any remaining bias was corrected computationally. Turning to the authors' computational methods: After raw reads were preprocessed to remove errors, the CDR3 was defined following IMGT conventions as running from the conserved cysteine to phenylalanine. To get clonality, Shannon entropy was normalized by log2 of the number of productive unique TCRs and the result was subtracted from 1. Whether each scalp clone was CD4 or CD8 was inferred by checking scalp TCRbeta sequences against the CD4 and CD8 repertoires from sorted blood. Sourced from immuneACCESS, this table was stored by TCRdb with only in-frame sequences that have V and J called. A share of the clones is absent; for the studies checked, an unresolved V gene accounts for under half, and the remainder has no known explanation. V and J calls and clone size are as listed in that table; D and trimming were resolved from the DNA. This sample holds approximately 150,000 clones; roughly 63% were observed only once. More than 15% of the sample is taken by the ten largest.

According to the study, the label for this sample's treatment or condition signals: oral pan-JAK inhibitor, 5-10 mg twice daily. From alopecia areata patients, peripheral blood was collected along with lesional scalp punch biopsies. PBMCs were isolated by density centrifugation and stained for CD3, CD4 and CD8, after which CD4+ and CD8+ T cells were sorted on a FACSAria. Overall results and qualifications from the work: Because the treated cohort was small and had just a single nonresponder, larger studies are needed to establish links between baseline CD8+ expansion and response. TCR sequences shared between patients were less clear than in mice, possibly partly because of HLA diversity in the patient population. Unlike mouse skin, where gammadelta T cells dominate, normal human skin contains resident alphabeta T cells that get sequenced too, which complicates analysis of the scalp TCR repertoire. Tofacitinib significantly decreased scalp clonality and the number of expanded CD8+ clones among the top 100 scalp clones. Higher clonality and more expanded CD8+ clones were observed in lesional scalp than in normal scalp, particularly in alopecia totalis/universalis, a finding suggestive of antigenic drive. During tofacitinib treatment, many expanded lesional clones remained in scalp and blood, and this persistence may partly explain relapse after treatment is stopped.

Trimming costs V 5 bases and J 3 bases, and their ends lie 16 bases apart. The CDR3 covers 15 residues, taking in both the cysteine and the phenylalanine. Of all the DNA, just the CDR3 is kept, 45 bases in frame from base 1. The germline V gene (reference sequence) provides CDR1 SEHNR and CDR2 FQNEAQ. This clone has only one observation. Which antigen it targets is not known. Base qualities are not provided; no much larger clone lies one nucleotide away. The rearrangement combines TRBV7-9 with TRBJ1-2; the D gene is perhaps TRBD1, from 6 matching bases. This receptor was obtained from a human donor with alopecia areata. The material was CD4+ T cells sorted from blood, obtained between weeks 55 and 65, from a patient treated with tofacitinib. The DNA sequence is given as TGTGCCAGCAGCCCCAACGGGGGGGCTGACTATGGCTACACCTTC. Its protein product is CASSPNGGADYGYTF. Outside the CDR3, residues come from the reference TRBV7-9 and TRBJ1-2 proteins, so the full variable domain is: DTGVSQNPRHKITKRGQNVTFRCDPISEHNRLYWYRQTLGQGPEFLTYFQNEAQLEKSRLLSDRFSAERPKGSFSTLEIQRTEQGDSAMYLCASSPNGGADYGYTFGSGTRLTVV.